This T cell receptor beta chain was identified in a study of T cells in Graves' hyperthyroidism and ophthalmopathy (dated by TCRdb to between 2017 and 2020). Study-level background: Peripheral blood samples were taken at initial diagnosis, before any treatment was given. The paper describes TCR Vbeta CDR3 sequencing of about 140 peripheral blood samples, made up of 43 ophthalmopathy patients, 70 to 80 hyperthyroidism patients and 17 progressor patients. Prospective prediction of ophthalmopathy was tested in an independent validation cohort of about 19 hyperthyroidism patients and 15 to 17 patients who later progressed to ophthalmopathy. A discovery cohort of 95 to 100 patients, 43 with Graves' ophthalmopathy and 57 with stable Graves' hyperthyroidism, was used to find distinguishing TCR V-J signatures. In several Graves' hyperthyroidism patients, the study also compared T-cell repertoires from thyroid tissue with T-cell repertoires from blood. After sampling, hyperthyroidism patients received methimazole starting at 30 mg daily, and ophthalmopathy patients received high-dose intravenous methylprednisolone. The roughly 94 discovery patients were randomly split 7:3 into training and test sets.

TCR beta CDR3 regions were amplified from RNA transcripts. The TCR CDR3 was subjected to a first round of RT-PCR using the HTBI primer set and the Qiagen OneStep RT-PCR kit. The libraries were constructed in a second round of multiplex PCR and then size-selected and purified. Libraries were sequenced paired-end with 100 bp reads on an Illumina HiSeq2000. The original methods were these. Raw data were processed with SOAPnuke, discarding reads with adapters, uncalled bases, mean Phred below 15, or no exact constant-primer or identifier match. High-quality paired reads were merged with COPE v1.2.5, and unique nucleotide sequences were defined as clonotypes. Clonotypes were aligned to IMGT TRBV, TRBD and TRBJ reference segments using MiTCR v1.1. The analysis was restricted to V-J combinations with a frequency above 0.0001, which together covered roughly 99% of the repertoires. A TCS score was defined as the ratio of F50 (clonal expansion) to E x V (chaos), with BLOSUM62-based TCRdist applied between CDR3 peptides within each V-J. Welch's t-statistics and random forest reduced some 510 V-J features to 13, which were used in a naive Bayes classifier (R e1071). TCRdb redid the processing of the public reads, applying fastp at Q25 and MiXCR, and retained in-frame beta chains. Rows are combined by CDR3 protein, so each entry shows the most common genes and DNA. TCRdb's processing, not the study's, gives the V and J calls here. The sample records hundreds of thousands of distinct CDR3 sequences, approximately 14% of which are singletons. The ten biggest clones cover roughly 8% of the sample.

The CDR3 measures 16 amino acids from cysteine to phenylalanine. Only CDR3 DNA remains: 48 bases, in frame from the first base. Trimming takes 0 bases off V and 7 bases off J; junction bases not matched to a gene: 6. CDR1 and CDR2, per the germline V gene, are SGDLS and YYNGEE. A patient counted as having stable Graves' hyperthyroidism if no progression to ophthalmopathy occurred over 18 months of follow-up. Hyperthyroidism patients were aged 18 to 65 years and newly diagnosed, with disease duration of less than 2 months. Patients with uncontrolled infections, other autoimmune diseases, pregnancy or lactation were excluded. Diagnoses were based on clinical symptoms, serum thyroxine and TRAb, thyroid ultrasound and orbital computed tomography. Ficoll-Paque density gradient centrifugation was used to isolate PBMCs from around 10 ml of fresh peripheral blood. Trizol reagent was used to extract total RNA, and RNA quality was then checked on an Agilent 2100 Bioanalyzer.

This clonotype has at least ten counts. What this receptor recognizes is not known. No qualities accompany the bases; no much larger clone lies one base away. What the work shows at the level of the full study, not this receptor alone: Ophthalmopathy was separated from stable hyperthyroidism by a 13 V-J signature model, with about 88% sensitivity and about 84% specificity obtained in cross-validation and 80%/75% obtained in testing. Sample size was not statistically predetermined, and investigators were not blinded to group allocation. Most expanded thyroid clonotypes (frequency above 0.001) were also detected in blood, suggesting blood repertoires may reflect thyroid immune responses. During validation, the model predicted progression to ophthalmopathy a median of about 5.9 months ahead of onset, with roughly 65% sensitivity and 72.22% specificity.

The sample consisted of blood. The sequence came from a woman younger than 35 with Graves' hyperthyroidism. Recombination joined TRBV9 with TRBJ2-1; 11 central bases correspond to TRBD2. CDR3 reads: CASSVDPSGRRNEQFF. The sequenced DNA: TGTGCCAGCAGCGTAGATCCTAGCGGGAGGAGGAATGAGCAGTTCTTC.